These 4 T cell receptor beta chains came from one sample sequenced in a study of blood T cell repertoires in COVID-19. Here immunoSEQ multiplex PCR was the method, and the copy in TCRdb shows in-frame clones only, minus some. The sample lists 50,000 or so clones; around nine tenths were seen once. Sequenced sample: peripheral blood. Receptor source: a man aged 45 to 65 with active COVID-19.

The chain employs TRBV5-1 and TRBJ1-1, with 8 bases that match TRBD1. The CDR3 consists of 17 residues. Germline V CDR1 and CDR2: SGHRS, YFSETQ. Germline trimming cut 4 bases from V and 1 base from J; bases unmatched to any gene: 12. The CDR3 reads CASSITQGGARNTEAFF. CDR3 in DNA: TGCGCCAGCAGCATCACACAGGGGGGGGCGAGGAACACTGAAGCTTTCTTT.

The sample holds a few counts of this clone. The CDR3 loop is CASSFNSGEETQYF. For the CDR3, the DNA is TGTGCCAGCAGCTTTAATTCGGGGGAAGAGACCCAGTACTTC. The rearrangement joins TRBV7-8 to TRBJ2-5; tentatively, D is TRBD2 (6 bases). Trimming removed 3 bases at V and 3 bases at J, with 11 bases between. Germline CDR1 and CDR2: SGHVS and FQNEAQ. The CDR3 has 14 amino acids.

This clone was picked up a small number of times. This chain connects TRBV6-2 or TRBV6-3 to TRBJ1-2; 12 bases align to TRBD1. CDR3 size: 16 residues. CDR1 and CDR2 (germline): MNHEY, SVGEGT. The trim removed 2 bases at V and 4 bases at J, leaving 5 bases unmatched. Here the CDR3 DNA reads TGTGCCAGCAGTTACGTCGGGACAGGGGGCGTCTATGGCTACACCTTC. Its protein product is CASSYVGTGGVYGYTF.

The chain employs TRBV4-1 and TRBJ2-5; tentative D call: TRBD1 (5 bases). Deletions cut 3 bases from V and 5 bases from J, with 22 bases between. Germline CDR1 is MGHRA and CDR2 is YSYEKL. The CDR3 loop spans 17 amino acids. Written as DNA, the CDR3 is TGCGCCAGCAGCCACTCACCTGACAGAACCCAGGAGGAGACCCAGTACTTC. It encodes CASSHSPDRTQEETQYF.